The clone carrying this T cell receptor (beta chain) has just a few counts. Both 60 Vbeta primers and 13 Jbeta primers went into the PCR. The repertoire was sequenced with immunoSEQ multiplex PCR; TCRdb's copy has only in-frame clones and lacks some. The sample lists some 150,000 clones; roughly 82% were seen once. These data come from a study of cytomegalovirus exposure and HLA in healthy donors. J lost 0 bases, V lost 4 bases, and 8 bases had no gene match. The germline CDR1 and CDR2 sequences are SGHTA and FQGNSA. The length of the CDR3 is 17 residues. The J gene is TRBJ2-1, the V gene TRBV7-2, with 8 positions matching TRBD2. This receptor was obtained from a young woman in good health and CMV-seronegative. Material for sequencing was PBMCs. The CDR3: CASSSARLASSYNEQFF. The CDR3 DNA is TGTGCCAGCAGCTCTGCTCGACTAGCGAGCTCCTACAATGAGCAGTTCTTC.